This TCR beta chain comes out of a study of T cell repertoires in cytomegalovirus infection. About the study: Signatures in public TCR beta sequences pointed to both CMV infection and matching HLA type.

Each CDR3 protein is one row after TCRdb ran MiXCR on the reads. Seen here are over 85,000 distinct CDR3 sequences, 15% to 20% observed once, and the top ten hold 6.5% to 9.5%. CDR1 is ENHRY and CDR2 is SYGVKD in the germline V gene. Trimming took 0 bases from V and 5 from J, leaving 13 bases between them. CDR3 length: 15 residues. The chain is built from TRBV10-3 and TRBJ1-1; D gene ambiguous. The receptor was isolated from a human donor in good health (CMV status not recorded). Some clones in this sample may be carry-over from other donors' samples. Sequencing was performed on PBMCs. CDR3 in amino acids: CAISESTVGRTEAFF. Written as DNA, the CDR3 is TGTGCCATCAGTGAGTCGACTGTAGGCAGAACTGAAGCTTTCTTT.